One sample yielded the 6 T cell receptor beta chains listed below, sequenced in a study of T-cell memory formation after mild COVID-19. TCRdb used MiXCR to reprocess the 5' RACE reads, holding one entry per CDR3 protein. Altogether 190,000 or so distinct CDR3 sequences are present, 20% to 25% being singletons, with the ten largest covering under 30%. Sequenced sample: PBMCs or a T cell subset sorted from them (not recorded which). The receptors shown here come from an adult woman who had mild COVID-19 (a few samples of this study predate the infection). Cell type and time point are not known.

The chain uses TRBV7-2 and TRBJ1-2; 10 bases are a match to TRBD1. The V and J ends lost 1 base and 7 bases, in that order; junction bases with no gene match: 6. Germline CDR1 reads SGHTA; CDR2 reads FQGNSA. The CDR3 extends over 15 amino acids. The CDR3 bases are TGTGCCAGCAGCTTAGGGGACAGGGGATCCTTTGGCTACACCTTC. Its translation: CASSLGDRGSFGYTF.

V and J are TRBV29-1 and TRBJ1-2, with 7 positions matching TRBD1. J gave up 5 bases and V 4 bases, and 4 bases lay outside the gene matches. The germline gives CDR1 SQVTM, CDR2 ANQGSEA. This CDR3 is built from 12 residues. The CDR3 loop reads CSVVRGQYGYTF. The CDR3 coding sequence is TGCAGCGTTGTCCGGGGACAGTATGGCTACACCTTC.

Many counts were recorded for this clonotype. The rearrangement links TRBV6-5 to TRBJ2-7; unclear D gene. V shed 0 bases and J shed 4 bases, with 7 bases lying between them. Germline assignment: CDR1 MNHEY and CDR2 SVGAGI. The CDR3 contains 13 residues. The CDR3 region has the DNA TGTGCCAGCAGTTACTCGGAATCTTACGAGCAGTACTTC. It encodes CASSYSESYEQYF.

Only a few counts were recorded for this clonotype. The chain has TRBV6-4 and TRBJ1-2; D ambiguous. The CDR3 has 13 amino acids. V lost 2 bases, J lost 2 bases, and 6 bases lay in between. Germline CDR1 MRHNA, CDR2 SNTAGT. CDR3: CASSDGENYGYTF. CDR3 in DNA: TGTGCCAGCAGTGACGGGGAAAACTATGGCTACACCTTC.

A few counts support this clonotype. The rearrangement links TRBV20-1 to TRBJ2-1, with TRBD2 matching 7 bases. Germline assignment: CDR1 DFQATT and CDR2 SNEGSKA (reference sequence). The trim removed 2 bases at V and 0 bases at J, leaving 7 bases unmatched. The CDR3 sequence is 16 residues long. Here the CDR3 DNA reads TGCAGTGCTAGAAAGGCGGGGGTTTCCTCCTACAATGAGCAGTTCTTC. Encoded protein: CSARKAGVSSYNEQFF.

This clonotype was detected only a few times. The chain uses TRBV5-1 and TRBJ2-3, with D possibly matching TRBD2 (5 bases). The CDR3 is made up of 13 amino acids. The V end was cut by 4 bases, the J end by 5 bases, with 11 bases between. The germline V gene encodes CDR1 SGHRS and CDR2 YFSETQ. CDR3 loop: CASSPDFKDTQYF. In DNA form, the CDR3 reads TGCGCCAGCAGCCCGGACTTTAAAGATACGCAGTATTTT.